This entry features one T cell receptor (beta chain) sequence. Repertoires were generated with immunoSEQ multiplex PCR, while TCRdb's copy carries only in-frame clones and drops some. The top ten clones hold 1.2% of a sample with 30,000 to 45,000 clones, around 92% of them seen once. This specimen belongs to a study of T cell changes during pregnancy in multiple sclerosis. The sample consisted of PBMCs (not recorded whether the cells were cultured). This TCR derives from a female donor with multiple sclerosis, enrolled in a pregnancy study.

CDR3 region: CAWSGPGQPQHF. The CDR3 DNA sequence: TGTGCCTGGAGTGGACCGGGGCAGCCCCAGCATTTT. The chain couples TRBV30 to TRBJ1-5, with D unclear. The V end lost 1 base, the J end lost 7 bases, and 8 bases lay between the germline ends. The CDR3 runs to 12 residues. Germline CDR1 reads GTSNPN; CDR2 reads SVGIG (reference sequence).